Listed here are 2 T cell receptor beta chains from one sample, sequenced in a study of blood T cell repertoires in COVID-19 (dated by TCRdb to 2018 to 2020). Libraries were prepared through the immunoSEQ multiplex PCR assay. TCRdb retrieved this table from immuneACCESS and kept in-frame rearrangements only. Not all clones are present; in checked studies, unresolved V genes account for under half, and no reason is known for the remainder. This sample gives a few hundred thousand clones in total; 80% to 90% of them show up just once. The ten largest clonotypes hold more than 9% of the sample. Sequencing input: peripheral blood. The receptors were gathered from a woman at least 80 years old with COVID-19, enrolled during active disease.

CDR3 region: CASSKSGTGDGEQYF. Written as DNA, the CDR3 is TGTGCCAGCAGCAAATCCGGGACAGGGGATGGCGAGCAGTACTTC. The chain has TRBV7-2 and TRBJ2-7; 10 bases agree with TRBD1. Germline lookup yields CDR1 SGHTA and CDR2 FQGNSA. Trimming removed 5 bases from V and 6 bases from J; junction bases left unmatched: 10. The CDR3 has 15 amino acids.

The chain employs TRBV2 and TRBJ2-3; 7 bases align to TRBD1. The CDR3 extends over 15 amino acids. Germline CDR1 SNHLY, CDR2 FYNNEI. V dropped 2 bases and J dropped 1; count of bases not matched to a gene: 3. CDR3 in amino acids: CASSERTGGTDTQYF. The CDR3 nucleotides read TGTGCCAGCAGTGAAAGGACAGGAGGCACAGATACGCAGTATTTT.